Described below is a single T cell receptor beta chain sequence and its context. Produced via immunoSEQ multiplex PCR; TCRdb's table is partial and in-frame only. The sample includes 120,000 to 150,000 clones, approximately 77% of them seen just once. These data come from a study of cytotoxic CD8 clonotypes in ibrutinib-treated CLL. CDR1 is LGHNA, CDR2 YSLEER, per germline. The CDR3 consists of 16 residues. Trimming took 0 bases from V and 0 from J, leaving 8 bases between them. The V call is TRBV4-3, the J call TRBJ2-2; unclear D gene. The receptor comes from a human donor with chronic lymphocytic leukemia. The material sequenced was PBMCs, taken after 12 months of ibrutinib treatment. As DNA, the CDR3 is TGCGCCAGCAGCCAAGATGTAGCCTCGAACACCGGGGAGCTGTTTTTT. Protein sequence: CASSQDVASNTGELFF.